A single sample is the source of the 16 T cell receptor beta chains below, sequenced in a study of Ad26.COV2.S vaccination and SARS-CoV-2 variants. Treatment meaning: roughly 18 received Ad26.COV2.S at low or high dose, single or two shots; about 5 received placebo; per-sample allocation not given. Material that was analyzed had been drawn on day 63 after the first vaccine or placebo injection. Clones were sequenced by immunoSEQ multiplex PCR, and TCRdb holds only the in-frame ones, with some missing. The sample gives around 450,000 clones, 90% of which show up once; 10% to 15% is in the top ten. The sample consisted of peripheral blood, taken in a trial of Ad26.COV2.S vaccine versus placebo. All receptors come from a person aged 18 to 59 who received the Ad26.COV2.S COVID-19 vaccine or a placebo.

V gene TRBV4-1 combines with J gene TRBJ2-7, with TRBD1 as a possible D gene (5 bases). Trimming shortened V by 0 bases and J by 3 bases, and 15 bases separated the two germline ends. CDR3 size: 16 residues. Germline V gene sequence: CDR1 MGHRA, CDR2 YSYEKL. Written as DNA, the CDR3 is TGCGCCAGCAGCCAAGAGCCCAGGGTGATATTCTACGAGCAGTACTTC. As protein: CASSQEPRVIFYEQYF.

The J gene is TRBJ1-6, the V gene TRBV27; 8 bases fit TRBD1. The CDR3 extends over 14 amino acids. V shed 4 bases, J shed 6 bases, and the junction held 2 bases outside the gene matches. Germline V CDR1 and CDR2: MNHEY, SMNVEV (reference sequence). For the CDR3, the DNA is TGTGCCAGCAGTTGGGACAGGAGTAATTCACCCCTCCACTTT. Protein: CASSWDRSNSPLHF.

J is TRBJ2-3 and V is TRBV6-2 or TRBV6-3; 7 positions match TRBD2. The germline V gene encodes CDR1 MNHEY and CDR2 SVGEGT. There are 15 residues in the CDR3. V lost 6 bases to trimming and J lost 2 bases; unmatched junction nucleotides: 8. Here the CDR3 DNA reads TGTGCCAGCAGCCTGAGCGGGGCTACCACAGATACGCAGTATTTT. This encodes CASSLSGATTDTQYF.

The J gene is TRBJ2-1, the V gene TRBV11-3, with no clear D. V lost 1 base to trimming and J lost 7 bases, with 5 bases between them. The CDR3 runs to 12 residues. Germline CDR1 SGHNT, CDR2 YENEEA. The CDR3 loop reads CASSLVANEQFF. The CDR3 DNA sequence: TGTGCCAGCAGCTTAGTGGCTAATGAGCAGTTCTTC. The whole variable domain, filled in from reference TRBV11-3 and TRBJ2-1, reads EAGVVQSPRYKIIEKKQPVAFWCNPISGHNTLYWYLQNLGQGPELLIRYENEEAVDDSQLPKDRFSAERLKGVDSTLKIQPAELGDSAVYLCASSLVANEQFFGPGTRLTVL.

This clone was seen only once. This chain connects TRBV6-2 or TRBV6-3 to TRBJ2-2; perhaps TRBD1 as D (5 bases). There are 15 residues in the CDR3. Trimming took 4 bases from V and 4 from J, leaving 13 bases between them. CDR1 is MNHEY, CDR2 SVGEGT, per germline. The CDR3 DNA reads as TGTGCCAGCAGTTCCATTATCGACAGCACCGGGGAGCTGTTTTTT. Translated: CASSSIIDSTGELFF.

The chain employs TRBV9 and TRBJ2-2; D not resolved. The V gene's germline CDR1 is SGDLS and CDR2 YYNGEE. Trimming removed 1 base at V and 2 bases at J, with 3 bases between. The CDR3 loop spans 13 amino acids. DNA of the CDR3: TGTGCCAGCAGCGTACATAACACCGGGGAGCTGTTTTTT. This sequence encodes CASSVHNTGELFF.

In nucleotides, the CDR3 is TGTGCCAGTAGAGGGGGCAATCAGCCCCAGCATTTT. This codes for CASRGGNQPQHF. V usage is TRBV19 and J usage is TRBJ1-5; tentative D call: TRBD1 (5 bases). Looked up from germline, CDR1 is LNHDA and CDR2 is SQIVND (reference sequence). V was clipped by 6 bases and J by 2 bases, with 5 bases between them. This CDR3 is 12 amino acids long.

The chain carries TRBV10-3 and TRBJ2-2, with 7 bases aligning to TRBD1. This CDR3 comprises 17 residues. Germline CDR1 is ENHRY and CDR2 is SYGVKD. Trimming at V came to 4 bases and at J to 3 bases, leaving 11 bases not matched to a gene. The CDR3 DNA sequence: TGTGCCATCAGTGCCCCAATCGACAGGGAATACACCGGGGAGCTGTTTTTT. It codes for CAISAPIDREYTGELFF.

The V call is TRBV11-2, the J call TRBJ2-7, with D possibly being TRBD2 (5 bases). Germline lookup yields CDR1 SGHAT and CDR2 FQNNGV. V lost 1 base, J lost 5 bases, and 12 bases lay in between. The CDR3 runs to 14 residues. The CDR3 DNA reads TGTGCCAGCAGCTTAGCGGGAAAGGAAAACGAGCAGTACTTC. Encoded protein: CASSLAGKENEQYF.

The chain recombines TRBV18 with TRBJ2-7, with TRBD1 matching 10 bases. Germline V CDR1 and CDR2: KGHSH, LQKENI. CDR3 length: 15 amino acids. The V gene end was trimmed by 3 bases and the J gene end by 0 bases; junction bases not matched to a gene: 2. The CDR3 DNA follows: TGTGCCAGCTCACCGGACAGGGGGTACTCCTACGAGCAGTACTTC. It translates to CASSPDRGYSYEQYF.

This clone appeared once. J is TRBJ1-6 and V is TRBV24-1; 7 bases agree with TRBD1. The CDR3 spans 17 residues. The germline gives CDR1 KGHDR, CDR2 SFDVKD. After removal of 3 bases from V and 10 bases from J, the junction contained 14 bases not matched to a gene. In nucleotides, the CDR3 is TGTGCCACCAGTGATCTAGACAGGGCGAGGGGAGAATCACCCCTCCACTTT. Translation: CATSDLDRARGESPLHF.

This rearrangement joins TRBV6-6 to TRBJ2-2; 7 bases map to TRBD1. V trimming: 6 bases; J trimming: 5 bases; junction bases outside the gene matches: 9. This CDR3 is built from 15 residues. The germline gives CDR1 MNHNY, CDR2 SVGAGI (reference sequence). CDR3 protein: CASSQMGQRTGELFF. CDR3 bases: TGTGCCAGCAGCCAAATGGGACAGAGGACCGGGGAGCTGTTTTTT.

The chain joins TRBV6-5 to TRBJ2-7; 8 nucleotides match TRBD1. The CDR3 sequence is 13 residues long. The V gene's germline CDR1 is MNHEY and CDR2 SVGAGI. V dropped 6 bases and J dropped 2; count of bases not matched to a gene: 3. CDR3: CASRWDRPYEQYF. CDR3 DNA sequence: TGTGCCAGCAGGTGGGACAGGCCCTACGAGCAGTACTTC.

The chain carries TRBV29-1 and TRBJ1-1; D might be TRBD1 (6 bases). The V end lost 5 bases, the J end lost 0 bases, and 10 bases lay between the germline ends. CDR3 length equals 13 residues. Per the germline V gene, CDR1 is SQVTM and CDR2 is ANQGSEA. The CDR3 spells CSVRRDMNTEAFF. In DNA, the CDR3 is TGCAGCGTTCGGCGGGACATGAACACTGAAGCTTTCTTT. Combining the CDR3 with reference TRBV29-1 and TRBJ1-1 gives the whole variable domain SAVISQKPSRDICQRGTSLTIQCQVDSQVTMMFWYRQQPGQSLTLIATANQGSEATYESGFVIDKFPISRPNLTFSTLTVSNMSPEDSSIYLCSVRRDMNTEAFFGQGTRLTVV.

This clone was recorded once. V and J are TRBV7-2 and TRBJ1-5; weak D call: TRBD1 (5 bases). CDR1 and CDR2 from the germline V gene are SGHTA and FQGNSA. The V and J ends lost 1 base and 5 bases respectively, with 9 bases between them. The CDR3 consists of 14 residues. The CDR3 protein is CASSLGGPYQPQHF. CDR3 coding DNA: TGTGCCAGCAGCTTAGGGGGCCCTTATCAGCCCCAGCATTTT.

In DNA, the CDR3 is TGTGCCAGCTCATTTAGACAACAAGCGGGGAGAGGAGAGACCCAGTACTTC. Amino acid sequence: CASSFRQQAGRGETQYF. The chain joins TRBV18 to TRBJ2-5; 7 nucleotides align to TRBD2. Germline-derived CDR1 and CDR2 are KGHSH and LQKENI. The CDR3 loop spans 17 amino acids. V trimming: 5 bases; J trimming: 4 bases; junction bases outside the gene matches: 16.